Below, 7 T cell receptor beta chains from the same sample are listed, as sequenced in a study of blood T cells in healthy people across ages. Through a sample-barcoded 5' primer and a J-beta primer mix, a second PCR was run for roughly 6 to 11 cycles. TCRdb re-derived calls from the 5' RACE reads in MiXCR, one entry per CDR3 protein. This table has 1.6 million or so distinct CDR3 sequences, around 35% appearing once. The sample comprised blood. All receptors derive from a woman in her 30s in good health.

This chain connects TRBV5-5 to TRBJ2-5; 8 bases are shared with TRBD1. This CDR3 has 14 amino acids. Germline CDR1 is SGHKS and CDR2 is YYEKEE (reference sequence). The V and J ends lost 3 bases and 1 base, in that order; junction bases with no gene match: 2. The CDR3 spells CASSWGQVQETQYF. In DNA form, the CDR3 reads TGTGCCAGCAGCTGGGGACAGGTCCAAGAGACCCAGTACTTC.

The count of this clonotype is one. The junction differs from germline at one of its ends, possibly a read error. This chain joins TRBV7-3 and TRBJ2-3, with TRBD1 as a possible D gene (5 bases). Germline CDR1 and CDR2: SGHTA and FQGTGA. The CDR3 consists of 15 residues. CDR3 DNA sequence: TGTGCCAGCAGCTCTCGTGGGGCCACCACAAATACGCAGTATTTT. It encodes CASSSRGATTNTQYF. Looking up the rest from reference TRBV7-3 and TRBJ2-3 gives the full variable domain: GAGVSQTPSNKVTEKGKYVELRCDPISGHTALYWYRQSLGQGPEFLIYFQGTGAADDSGLPNDRFFAVRPEGSVSTLKIQRTERGDSAVYLCASSSRGATTNTQYFGPGTRLTVL.

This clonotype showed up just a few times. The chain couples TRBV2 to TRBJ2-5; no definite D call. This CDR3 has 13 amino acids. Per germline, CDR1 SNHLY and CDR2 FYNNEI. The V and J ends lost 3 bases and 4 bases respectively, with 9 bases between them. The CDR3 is CASSDSTPETQYF. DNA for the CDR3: TGTGCCAGCAGTGATTCGACTCCAGAGACCCAGTACTTC.

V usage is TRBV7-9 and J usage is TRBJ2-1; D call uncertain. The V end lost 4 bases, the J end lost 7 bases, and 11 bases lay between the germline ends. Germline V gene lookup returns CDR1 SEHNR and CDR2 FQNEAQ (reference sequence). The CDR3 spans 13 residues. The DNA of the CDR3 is TGTGCCAGCAGCTCCTTGAGCAATAATGAGCAGTTCTTC. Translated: CASSSLSNNEQFF.

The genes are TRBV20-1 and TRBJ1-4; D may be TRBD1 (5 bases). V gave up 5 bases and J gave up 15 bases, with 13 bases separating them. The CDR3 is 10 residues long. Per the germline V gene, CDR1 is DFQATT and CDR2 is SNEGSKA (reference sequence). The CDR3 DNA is TGCAGTGCTTGGGGGGGTAGAGTGTTTTTT. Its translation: CSAWGGRVFF.

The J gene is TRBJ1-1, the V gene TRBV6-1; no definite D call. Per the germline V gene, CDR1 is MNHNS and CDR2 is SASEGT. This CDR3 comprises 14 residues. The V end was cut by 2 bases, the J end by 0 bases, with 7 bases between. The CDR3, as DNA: TGTGCCAGCAGTGAAAACGGGATGAACACTGAAGCTTTCTTT. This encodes CASSENGMNTEAFF.

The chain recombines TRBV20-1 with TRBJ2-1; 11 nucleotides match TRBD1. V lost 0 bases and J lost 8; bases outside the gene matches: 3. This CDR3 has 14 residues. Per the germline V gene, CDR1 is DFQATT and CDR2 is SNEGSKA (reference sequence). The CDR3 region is CSARDRTGGDEQFF. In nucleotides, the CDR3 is TGCAGTGCTAGAGACCGGACAGGGGGCGATGAGCAGTTCTTC.